The 31 T cell receptor beta chains below all came from one sample that was sequenced in a study of control samples from healthy donors and cancer patients (dated by TCRdb to 2020 to 2022). Libraries were made using the immunoSEQ multiplex PCR assay. TCRdb obtained this table from immuneACCESS and retained in-frame rearrangements with V and J assigned. These tables miss some clones; where compared with another copy, unresolved V genes account for less than half of the shortfall, and the remainder is unexplained. For this sample the table gives about 95,000 clones, of which about 88% were detected only once. Approximately 14% of the sample lies in the top ten. Sequenced material: blood. These receptors all come from a woman in her 70s in good health.

This clone occurred many times. The rearrangement joins TRBV7-2 to TRBJ1-5, with TRBD1 identical over 8 bases. This CDR3 contains 18 residues. V trimming: 4 bases; J trimming: 0 bases; junction bases outside the gene matches: 11. Per germline, CDR1 SGHTA and CDR2 FQGNSA. In DNA, the CDR3 is TGTGCCAGCAGCTCATTCCCGGACAGGGAAGATAGCAATCAGCCCCAGCATTTT. This codes for CASSSFPDREDSNQPQHF.

The chain recombines TRBV6-5 with TRBJ1-2, with D unclear. Trimming took off 7 bases at V and 4 bases at J, with 13 bases between the two ends. Germline V gene lookup returns CDR1 MNHEY and CDR2 SVGAGI. This CDR3 contains 13 residues. The CDR3 region has the DNA TGTGCCAGCACCCAACCTGGCAGCTATGGCTACACCTTC. It yields the protein CASTQPGSYGYTF.

J is TRBJ1-2 and V is TRBV24-1, with D tentatively TRBD1 (6 bases). Trimming cost V 3 bases and J 4 bases, with 8 bases left between them. This CDR3 spans 13 amino acids. CDR1 and CDR2 from the germline V gene are KGHDR and SFDVKD. CDR3 nucleotides: TGTGCCACCAGTGATCCAGGGGTCTATGGCTACACCTTC. Translating gives CATSDPGVYGYTF.

This clone is a singleton in its sample. One end of the junction fails to match germline, which may point to a read error. This chain connects TRBV18 to TRBJ1-6; a possible D gene is TRBD1 (5 bases). The CDR3 is 13 amino acids. The germline CDR1 and CDR2 sequences are KGHSH and LQKENI. CDR3 coding DNA: TGTGCCGGCTCACCACAGGACAATTCACCCCTCCACTTT. It specifies CAGSPQDNSPLHF.

The rearrangement links TRBV5-6 to TRBJ1-6, with 7 nucleotides matching TRBD1. V gave up 3 bases and J gave up 8 bases; unmatched junction bases: 8. The CDR3 contains 15 residues. Germline lookup yields CDR1 SGHDT and CDR2 YYEEEE. The CDR3, as DNA: TGTGCCAGCAGCTACGGGACAGTTATGGATTCACCCCTCCACTTT. It specifies CASSYGTVMDSPLHF.

This clone was seen only once. The V call is TRBV15, the J call TRBJ1-1; maybe TRBD1 (5 bases). This CDR3 has 14 residues. CDR1 and CDR2 from the germline V gene are LNHNV and YYDKDF (reference sequence). The V and J ends lost 0 bases and 1 base respectively, with 6 bases between them. CDR3 sequence reads: CATSRDQGNTEAFF. The CDR3 DNA reads as TGTGCCACCAGCAGAGATCAGGGGAACACTGAAGCTTTCTTT.

This rearrangement joins TRBV7-9 to TRBJ1-1, with 9 nucleotides matching TRBD1. Germline trimming cut 5 bases from V and 0 bases from J; bases unmatched to any gene: 13. Germline assignment: CDR1 SEHNR and CDR2 FQNEAQ (reference sequence). The CDR3 has 18 residues. As DNA, the CDR3 is TGTGCCAGCAGCCCCTTTCCGGGGACAGGGTTGATGAACACTGAAGCTTTCTTT. It specifies CASSPFPGTGLMNTEAFF.

CDR3 sequence reads: CSVPGTANYGYTF. The CDR3 nucleotides are TGCAGCGTACCAGGGACAGCTAACTATGGCTACACCTTC. The chain uses TRBV29-1 and TRBJ1-2, with TRBD1 matching over 7 bases. With V trimmed by 6 bases and J by 0 bases, 4 bases remained unmatched. Germline values: CDR1 SQVTM, CDR2 ANQGSEA. CDR3 length equals 13 residues.

The chain joins TRBV7-2 to TRBJ1-1; the D gene is possibly TRBD1 (5 bases). From germline, CDR1 is SGHTA and CDR2 FQGNSA. Trimming cost V 4 bases and J 1 base, with 13 bases left between them. The CDR3 contains 15 residues. In DNA form, the CDR3 reads TGTGCCAGCAGCTCCGGGCGGGGGTGGAACACTGAAGCTTTCTTT. Translating gives CASSSGRGWNTEAFF. The full variable domain, in which reference TRBV7-2 and TRBJ1-1 provide the parts outside the CDR3, is GAGVSQSPSNKVTEKGKDVELRCDPISGHTALYWYRQSLGQGLEFLIYFQGNSAPDKSGLPSDRFSAERTGGSVSTLTIQRTQQEDSAVYLCASSSGRGWNTEAFFGQGTRLTVV.

The CDR3, as DNA: TGTGCCAGCAGCCAAACCGGGACTAAATACAATGAGCAGTTCTTC. It is translated as CASSQTGTKYNEQFF. The chain has TRBV3-1 (or the pseudogene TRBV3-2) and TRBJ2-1, with 7 nucleotides matching TRBD2. Unmatched junction bases numbered 5, after V lost 2 bases and J lost 4 bases. CDR1 and CDR2 (germline): LGHDT, YNNKEL (reference sequence). The CDR3 loop spans 15 amino acids.

The J gene is TRBJ2-7, the V gene TRBV27; TRBD2 agrees at 11 bases. Germline trimming cut 2 bases from V and 2 bases from J; bases unmatched to any gene: 2. CDR1 is MNHEY, CDR2 SMNVEV, per germline (reference sequence). The CDR3 is 15 amino acids. CDR3 sequence reads: CASSLLTSGAYEQYF. As DNA, the CDR3 is TGTGCCAGCAGTTTACTGACTAGCGGGGCCTACGAGCAGTACTTC.

V usage is TRBV28 and J usage is TRBJ2-7; D is ambiguous. CDR1 is MDHEN, CDR2 SYDVKM, per germline. V lost 6 bases to trimming and J lost 9 bases, with 21 bases between them. The CDR3 consists of 14 residues. The CDR3 sequence: CASRQALDSSGQYF. Written as DNA, the CDR3 is TGTGCCAGCAGACAAGCCCTTGACTCATCCGGGCAGTACTTC.

This rearrangement joins TRBV5-1 to TRBJ2-7; 9 positions match TRBD1. Germline values: CDR1 SGHRS, CDR2 YFSETQ. The CDR3 has 15 residues. V was clipped by 3 bases and J by 0 bases; unmatched bases: 4. The CDR3 nucleotides read TGCGCCAGCAGCTGGGGACAGGGAAGCTCCTACGAGCAGTACTTC. The encoded protein is CASSWGQGSSYEQYF.

This clone was seen only once. This chain links TRBV5-4 with TRBJ1-1; D is uncertain. The germline V gene encodes CDR1 SGHNT and CDR2 YYREEE (reference sequence). Trimming cost V 4 bases and J 1 base, with 11 bases left between them. This CDR3 region has 14 residues. The CDR3 loop reads CASSPGGQNTEAFF. As DNA, the CDR3 is TGTGCCAGCAGCCCAGGTGGTCAGAACACTGAAGCTTTCTTT.

The rearrangement uses TRBV12-3 or TRBV12-4 and TRBJ1-1; D gene uncertain. The CDR3 contains 12 residues. V was clipped by 1 base and J by 5 bases, with 5 bases between them. CDR3 residues: CASSLGSTEAFF. The CDR3 DNA follows: TGTGCCAGCAGTTTAGGATCGACTGAAGCTTTCTTT.

This clone has more than one count but fewer than ten. The rearrangement uses TRBV10-3 and TRBJ2-1; 8 bases are shared with TRBD2. The CDR3 is 16 amino acids. Germline V gene data show CDR1 as ENHRY and CDR2 as SYGVKD. V lost 10 bases to trimming and J lost 3 bases; unmatched junction nucleotides: 14. CDR3 loop: CATTANRAGGYNEQFF. CDR3 nucleotide sequence: TGTGCCACCACAGCGAACCGCGCGGGGGGCTACAATGAGCAGTTCTTC.

The chain uses TRBV7-2 and TRBJ2-1; the match to TRBD2 covers 12 bases. The length of the CDR3 is 18 residues. The germline gives CDR1 SGHTA, CDR2 FQGNSA. With 1 base clipped from V and 3 bases from J, the junction kept 7 bases outside the gene matches. The chain's CDR3 is CASSLEGTSGRYYNEQFF. As DNA, the CDR3 is TGTGCCAGCAGCTTAGAAGGGACTAGCGGGCGTTACTACAATGAGCAGTTCTTC.

The chain has TRBV7-2 and TRBJ1-5; D perhaps matches TRBD1 (6 bases). The V end lost 1 base, the J end lost 2 bases, and 9 bases lay between the germline ends. The CDR3 length is 15 residues. From germline, CDR1 is SGHTA and CDR2 FQGNSA. This chain's CDR3 is CASSLEAGGNQPQHF. In DNA form, the CDR3 reads TGTGCCAGCAGCTTAGAGGCAGGGGGCAATCAGCCCCAGCATTTT. The variable domain in full, completed from reference TRBV7-2 and TRBJ1-5, reads GAGVSQSPSNKVTEKGKDVELRCDPISGHTALYWYRQSLGQGLEFLIYFQGNSAPDKSGLPSDRFSAERTGGSVSTLTIQRTQQEDSAVYLCASSLEAGGNQPQHFGDGTRLSIL.

The chain carries TRBV2 and TRBJ2-7, with no clear D. Trimming cost V 6 bases and J 3 bases, with 6 bases left between them. Germline V lookup: CDR1 SNHLY, CDR2 FYNNEI. The CDR3 runs to 11 residues. As DNA, the CDR3 is TGTGCCAGCAGGACCGGCTACGAGCAGTACTTC. It codes for CASRTGYEQYF.

In this sample, this clone turned up once. The V call is TRBV6-5, the J call TRBJ2-7, with 9 bases aligning to TRBD1. With V trimmed by 8 bases and J by 3 bases, 8 bases remained unmatched. The CDR3 runs to 14 residues. Germline assignment: CDR1 MNHEY and CDR2 SVGAGI. Here the CDR3 reads CASLTPGQGYEQYF. CDR3 bases: TGTGCCAGCCTCACTCCGGGACAGGGCTACGAGCAGTACTTC.

The chain is built from TRBV11-1 and TRBJ1-2; D uncertain. The CDR3 covers 14 residues. CDR1 and CDR2 (germline): SGHAT, FQDESV (reference sequence). Trimming removed 4 bases at V and 3 bases at J, with 12 bases between. CDR3 residues: CASSSQTGDYGYTF. DNA of the CDR3: TGTGCCAGCAGCTCCCAGACTGGGGACTATGGCTACACCTTC.

V gene TRBV7-9 combines with J gene TRBJ2-2; the match to TRBD2 covers 7 bases. CDR1 SEHNR and CDR2 FQNEAQ come from the germline V gene (reference sequence). CDR3 length: 16 amino acids. J gave up 3 bases and V 1 base, and 5 bases lay outside the gene matches. In DNA form, the CDR3 reads TGTGCCAGCAGCTTAGGGCGGGAGATGTACACCGGGGAGCTGTTTTTT. This sequence encodes CASSLGREMYTGELFF.

The V call is TRBV27, the J call TRBJ2-1, with a weak D call TRBD2 (6 bases). Deletions cut 2 bases from V and 8 bases from J, with 7 bases between. The germline V gene has CDR1 MNHEY and CDR2 SMNVEV (reference sequence). The CDR3 extends over 12 amino acids. The CDR3 DNA reads as TGTGCCAGCAGTTTAGGAGGGTATGAGCAGTTCTTC. Translating gives CASSLGGYEQFF.

V is TRBV24-1 and J is TRBJ1-1; 9 positions agree with TRBD1. The CDR3 totals 13 residues. V was pared by 5 bases and J by 10 bases, with 7 bases of the junction left unmatched. The germline CDR1 and CDR2 sequences are KGHDR and SFDVKD. The DNA for the CDR3 is TGTGCCACCAGTGCTACAGGGGGCGAGGGAGCTTTCTTT. It encodes CATSATGGEGAFF.

V is TRBV5-1 and J is TRBJ2-3; 7 bases fit TRBD2. This CDR3 comprises 13 residues. V shed 2 bases, J shed 5 bases, and the junction held 2 bases outside the gene matches. Germline CDR1 SGHRS, CDR2 YFSETQ. The CDR3 nucleotides read TGCGCCAGCAGCTTAAGGGAGGGAGATACGCAGTATTTT. Protein product: CASSLREGDTQYF.

The chain links TRBV12-3 or TRBV12-4 to TRBJ2-3; 7 bases align to TRBD2. With V trimmed by 6 bases and J by 3 bases, 3 bases remained unmatched. This CDR3 has 13 amino acids. The CDR3 reads CASSSGGTDTQYF. The CDR3 nucleotides are TGTGCCAGCAGCTCGGGGGGAACAGATACGCAGTATTTT.

The V and J genes are TRBV28 and TRBJ1-2, with D possibly TRBD1 on 6 matching bases. This CDR3 is 14 amino acids long. Germline CDR1 is MDHEN and CDR2 is SYDVKM. With 6 bases removed from V and 8 bases from J, the gap between germline ends came to 19 bases. CDR3 coding DNA: TGTGCCAGCAGCGGGACACGGGCCGACATCGGCTACACCTTC. Protein product: CASSGTRADIGYTF.

The chain uses TRBV7-2 and TRBJ2-6, with TRBD1 matching 10 bases. Per the germline V gene, CDR1 is SGHTA and CDR2 is FQGNSA. V was pared by 1 base and J by 2 bases, with 2 bases of the junction left unmatched. The CDR3 consists of 17 residues. The CDR3 here is CASSLGQGATGANVLTF. The CDR3 nucleotides are TGTGCCAGCAGCTTAGGACAGGGGGCAACTGGGGCCAACGTCCTGACTTTC.

This chain joins TRBV6-2 or TRBV6-3 and TRBJ1-1; D is unclear. Trimming cost V 4 bases and J 4 bases, with 13 bases left between them. The CDR3 spans 14 residues. Germline CDR1 MNHEY, CDR2 SVGEGT. Written as DNA, the CDR3 is TGTGCCAGCAGTTTGGCGGGCCGGAGCACTGAAGCTTTCTTT. It codes for CASSLAGRSTEAFF.

This clone was found once. The chain has TRBV11-3 and TRBJ2-2; D is uncertain. Per germline, CDR1 SGHNT and CDR2 YENEEA. Trimming left V 4 bases short and J 0 bases short, with 12 bases between. The CDR3 runs to 16 residues. In DNA, the CDR3 is TGTGCCAGCAGCTACCTGAGACGGACGAACACCGGGGAGCTGTTTTTT. Translation gives CASSYLRRTNTGELFF.

V gene TRBV6-5 combines with J gene TRBJ1-6; D uncertain. V lost 6 bases, J lost 8 bases, and 11 bases lay in between. CDR1 is MNHEY, CDR2 SVGAGI, per germline. The CDR3 spans 13 residues. CDR3 nucleotides: TGTGCCAGCAGCCCCCTCCAGGATTCACCCCTCCACTTT. Amino acid sequence: CASSPLQDSPLHF.